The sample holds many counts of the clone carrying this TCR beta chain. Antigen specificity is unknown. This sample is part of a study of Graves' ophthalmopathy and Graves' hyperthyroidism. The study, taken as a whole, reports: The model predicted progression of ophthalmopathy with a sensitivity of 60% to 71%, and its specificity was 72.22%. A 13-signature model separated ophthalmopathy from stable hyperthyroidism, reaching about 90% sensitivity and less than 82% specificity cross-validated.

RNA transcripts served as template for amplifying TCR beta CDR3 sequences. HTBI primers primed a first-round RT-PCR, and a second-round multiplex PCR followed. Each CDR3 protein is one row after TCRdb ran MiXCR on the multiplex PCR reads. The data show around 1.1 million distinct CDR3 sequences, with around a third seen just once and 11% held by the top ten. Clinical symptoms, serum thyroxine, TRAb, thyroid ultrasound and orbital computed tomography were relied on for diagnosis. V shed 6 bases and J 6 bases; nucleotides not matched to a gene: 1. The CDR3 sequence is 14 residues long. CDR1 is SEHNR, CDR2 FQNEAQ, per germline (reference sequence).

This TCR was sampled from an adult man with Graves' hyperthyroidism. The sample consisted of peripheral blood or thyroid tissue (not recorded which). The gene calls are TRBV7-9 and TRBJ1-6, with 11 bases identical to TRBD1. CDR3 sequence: CASRGTGGNSPLHF. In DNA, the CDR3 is TGTGCCAGCAGGGGGACAGGGGGTAATTCACCCCTCCACTTT.